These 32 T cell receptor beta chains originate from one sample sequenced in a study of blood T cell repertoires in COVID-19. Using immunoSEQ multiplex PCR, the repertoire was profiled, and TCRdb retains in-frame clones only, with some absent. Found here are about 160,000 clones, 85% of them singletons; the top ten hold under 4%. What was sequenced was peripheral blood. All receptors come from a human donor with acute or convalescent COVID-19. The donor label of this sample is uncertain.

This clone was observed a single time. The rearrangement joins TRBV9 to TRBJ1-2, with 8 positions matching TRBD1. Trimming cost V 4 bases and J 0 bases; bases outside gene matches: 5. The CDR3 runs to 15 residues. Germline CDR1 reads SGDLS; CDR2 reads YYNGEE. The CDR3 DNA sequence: TGTGCCAGCAGCTCTCGGACAGGGTCTAACTATGGCTACACCTTC. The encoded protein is CASSSRTGSNYGYTF.

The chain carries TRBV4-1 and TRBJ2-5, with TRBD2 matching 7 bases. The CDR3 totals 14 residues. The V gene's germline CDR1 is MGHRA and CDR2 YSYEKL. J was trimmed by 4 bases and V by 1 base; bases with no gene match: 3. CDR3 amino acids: CASSQGLAGETQYF. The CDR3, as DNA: TGCGCCAGCAGCCAAGGACTAGCTGGAGAGACCCAGTACTTC.

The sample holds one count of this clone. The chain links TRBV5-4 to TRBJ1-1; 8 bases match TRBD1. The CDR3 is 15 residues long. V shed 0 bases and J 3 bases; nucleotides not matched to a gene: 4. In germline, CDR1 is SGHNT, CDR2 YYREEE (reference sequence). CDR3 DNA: TGTGCCAGCAGCTTGGGGACAGGGTTTGACACTGAAGCTTTCTTT. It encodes CASSLGTGFDTEAFF.

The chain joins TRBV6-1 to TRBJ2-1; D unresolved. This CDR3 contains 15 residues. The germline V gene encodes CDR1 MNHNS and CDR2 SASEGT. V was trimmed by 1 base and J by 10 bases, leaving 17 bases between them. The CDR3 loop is CASSEVAFGFNEQFF. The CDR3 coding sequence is TGTGCCAGCAGTGAAGTAGCCTTTGGGTTTAACGAGCAGTTCTTC.

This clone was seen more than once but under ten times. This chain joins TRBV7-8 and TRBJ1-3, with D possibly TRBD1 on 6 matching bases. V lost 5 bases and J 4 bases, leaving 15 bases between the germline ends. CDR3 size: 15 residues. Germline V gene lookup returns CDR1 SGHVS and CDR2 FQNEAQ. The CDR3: CASSPPNGQGNTIYF. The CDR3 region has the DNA TGTGCCAGCAGCCCACCCAATGGACAGGGAAACACCATATATTTT.

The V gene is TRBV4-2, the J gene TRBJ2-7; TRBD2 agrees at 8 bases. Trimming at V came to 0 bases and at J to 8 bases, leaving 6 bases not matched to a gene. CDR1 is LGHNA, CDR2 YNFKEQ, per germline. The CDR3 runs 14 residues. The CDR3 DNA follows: TGTGCCAGCAGCCAAGAAGTCGTAGCGGGGAAGCAGTACTTC. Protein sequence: CASSQEVVAGKQYF.

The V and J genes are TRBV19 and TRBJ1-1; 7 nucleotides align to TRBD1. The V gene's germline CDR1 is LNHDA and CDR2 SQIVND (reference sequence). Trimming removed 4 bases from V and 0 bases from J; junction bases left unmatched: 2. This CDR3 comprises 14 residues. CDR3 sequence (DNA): TGTGCCAGTAGTAACCAGGGGGTGAACACTGAAGCTTTCTTT. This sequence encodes CASSNQGVNTEAFF.

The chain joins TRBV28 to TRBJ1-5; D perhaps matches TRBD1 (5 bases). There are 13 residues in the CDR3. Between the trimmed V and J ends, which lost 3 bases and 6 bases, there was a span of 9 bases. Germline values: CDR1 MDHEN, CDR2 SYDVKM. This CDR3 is CASSFRQGQPQHF. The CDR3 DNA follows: TGTGCCAGCAGTTTTCGGCAGGGTCAGCCCCAGCATTTT.

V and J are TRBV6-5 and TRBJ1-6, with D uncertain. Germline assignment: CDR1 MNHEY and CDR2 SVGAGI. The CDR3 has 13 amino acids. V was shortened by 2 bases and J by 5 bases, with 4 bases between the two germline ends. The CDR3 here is CASSYSHNSPLHF. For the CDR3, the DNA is TGTGCCAGCAGTTACAGCCATAATTCACCCCTCCACTTT.

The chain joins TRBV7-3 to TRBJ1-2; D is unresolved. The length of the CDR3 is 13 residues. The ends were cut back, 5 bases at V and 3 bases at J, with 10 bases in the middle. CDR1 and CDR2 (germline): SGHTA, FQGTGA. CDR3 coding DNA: TGTGCCAGCAGCCCGAACAGTGACTATGGCTACACCTTC. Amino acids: CASSPNSDYGYTF. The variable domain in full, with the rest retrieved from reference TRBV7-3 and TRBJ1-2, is GAGVSQTPSNKVTEKGKYVELRCDPISGHTALYWYRQSLGQGPEFLIYFQGTGAADDSGLPNDRFFAVRPEGSVSTLKIQRTERGDSAVYLCASSPNSDYGYTFGSGTRLTVV.

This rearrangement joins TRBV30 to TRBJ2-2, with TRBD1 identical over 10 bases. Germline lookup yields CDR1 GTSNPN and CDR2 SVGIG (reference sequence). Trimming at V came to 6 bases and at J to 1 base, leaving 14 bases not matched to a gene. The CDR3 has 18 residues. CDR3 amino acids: CACEGCLRTGGNTGELFF. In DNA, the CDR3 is TGTGCCTGTGAGGGGTGCTTACGGACAGGGGGGAACACCGGGGAGCTGTTTTTT.

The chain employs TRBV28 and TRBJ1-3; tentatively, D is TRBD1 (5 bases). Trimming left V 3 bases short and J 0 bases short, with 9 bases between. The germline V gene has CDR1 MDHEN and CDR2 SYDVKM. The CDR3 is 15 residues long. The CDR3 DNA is TGTGCCAGCAGTTTGGGGGGGAACTCTGGAAACACCATATATTTT. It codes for CASSLGGNSGNTIYF.

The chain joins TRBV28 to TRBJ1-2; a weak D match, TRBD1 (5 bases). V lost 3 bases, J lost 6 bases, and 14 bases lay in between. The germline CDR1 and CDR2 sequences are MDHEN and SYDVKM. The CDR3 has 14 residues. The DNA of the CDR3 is TGTGCCAGCAGTTTGTCAGGGTTTTTGAATGGCTACACCTTC. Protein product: CASSLSGFLNGYTF.

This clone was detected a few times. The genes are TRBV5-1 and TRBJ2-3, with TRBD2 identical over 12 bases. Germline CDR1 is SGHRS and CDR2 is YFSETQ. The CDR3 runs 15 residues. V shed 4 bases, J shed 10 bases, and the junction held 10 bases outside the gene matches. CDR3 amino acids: CASSAQTSGGSPQYF. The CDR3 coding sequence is TGCGCCAGCAGCGCGCAGACTAGCGGGGGCAGCCCGCAGTATTTT.

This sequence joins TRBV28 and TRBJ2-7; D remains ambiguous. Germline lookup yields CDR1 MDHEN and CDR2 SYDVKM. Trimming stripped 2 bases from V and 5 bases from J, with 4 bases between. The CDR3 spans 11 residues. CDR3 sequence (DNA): TGTGCCAGCAGTTTACGGGACGAGCAGTACTTC. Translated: CASSLRDEQYF.

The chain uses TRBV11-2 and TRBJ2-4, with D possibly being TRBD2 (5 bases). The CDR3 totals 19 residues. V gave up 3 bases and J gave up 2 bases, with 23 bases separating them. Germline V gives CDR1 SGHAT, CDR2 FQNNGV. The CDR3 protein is CASSFRPSGLLGTKNIQYF. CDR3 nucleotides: TGTGCCAGCAGCTTTAGGCCCTCTGGACTTCTTGGGACCAAAAACATTCAGTACTTC.

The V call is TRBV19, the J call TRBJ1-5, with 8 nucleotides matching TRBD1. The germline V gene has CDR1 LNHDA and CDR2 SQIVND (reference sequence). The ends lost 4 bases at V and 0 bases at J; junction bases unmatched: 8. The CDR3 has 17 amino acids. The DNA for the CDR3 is TGTGCCAGTAGTAGGACAGGGAGACTATCTAGCAATCAGCCCCAGCATTTT. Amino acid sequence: CASSRTGRLSSNQPQHF.

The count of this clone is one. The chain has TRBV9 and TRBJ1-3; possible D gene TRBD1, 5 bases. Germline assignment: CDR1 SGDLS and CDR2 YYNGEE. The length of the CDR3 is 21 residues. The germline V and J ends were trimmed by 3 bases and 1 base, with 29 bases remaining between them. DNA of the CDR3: TGTGCCAGCAGCGCCCTCTGCACCCGTATTACAGGCAGGGTATCTGGAAACACCATATATTTT. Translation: CASSALCTRITGRVSGNTIYF. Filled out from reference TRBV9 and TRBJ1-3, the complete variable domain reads DSGVTQTPKHLITATGQRVTLRCSPRSGDLSVYWYQQSLDQGLQFLIQYYNGEERAKGNILERFSAQQFPDLHSELNLSSLELGDSALYFCASSALCTRITGRVSGNTIYFGEGSWLTVV.

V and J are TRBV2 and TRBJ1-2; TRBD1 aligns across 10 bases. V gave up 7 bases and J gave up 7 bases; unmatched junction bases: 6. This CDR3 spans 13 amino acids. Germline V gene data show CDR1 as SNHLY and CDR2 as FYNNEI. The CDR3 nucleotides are TGTGCCAGCACTCAGACAGGGGGCCGTGGCTACACCTTC. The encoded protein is CASTQTGGRGYTF.

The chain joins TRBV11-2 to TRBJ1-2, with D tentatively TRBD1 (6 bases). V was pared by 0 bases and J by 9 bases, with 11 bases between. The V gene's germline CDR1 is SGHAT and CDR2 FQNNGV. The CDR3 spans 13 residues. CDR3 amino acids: CASSLDRRGSYTF. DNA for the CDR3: TGTGCCAGCAGCTTAGATCGCAGGGGTAGCTACACCTTC. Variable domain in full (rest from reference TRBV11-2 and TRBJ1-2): EAGVAQSPRYKIIEKRQSVAFWCNPISGHATLYWYQQILGQGPKLLIQFQNNGVVDDSQLPKDRFSAERLKGVDSTLKIQPAKLEDSAVYLCASSLDRRGSYTFGSGTRLTVV.

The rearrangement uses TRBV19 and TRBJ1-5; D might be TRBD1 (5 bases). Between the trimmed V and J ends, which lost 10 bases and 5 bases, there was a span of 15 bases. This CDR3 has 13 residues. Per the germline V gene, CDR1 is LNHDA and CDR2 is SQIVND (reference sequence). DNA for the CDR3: TGTGCCACCGGGGGGAGAAGACATCAGCCCCAGCATTTT. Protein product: CATGGRRHQPQHF.

The CDR3 region has the DNA TGTGCCAGTAGTATGGCGGGGACCCTATCTAATGAAAAACTGTTTTTT. Translating gives CASSMAGTLSNEKLFF. The chain employs TRBV19 and TRBJ1-4, with D perhaps matching TRBD1 (5 bases). V dropped 3 bases and J dropped 3 bases, with 14 bases sitting between them. This CDR3 spans 16 amino acids. CDR1 LNHDA and CDR2 SQIVND come from the germline V gene (reference sequence).

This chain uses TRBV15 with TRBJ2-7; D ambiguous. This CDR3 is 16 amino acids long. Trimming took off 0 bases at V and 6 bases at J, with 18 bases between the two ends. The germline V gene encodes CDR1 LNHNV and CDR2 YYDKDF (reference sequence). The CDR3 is CATSRDKAGGSSEQYF. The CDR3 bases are TGTGCCACCAGCAGAGATAAGGCAGGTGGATCGTCCGAGCAGTACTTC.

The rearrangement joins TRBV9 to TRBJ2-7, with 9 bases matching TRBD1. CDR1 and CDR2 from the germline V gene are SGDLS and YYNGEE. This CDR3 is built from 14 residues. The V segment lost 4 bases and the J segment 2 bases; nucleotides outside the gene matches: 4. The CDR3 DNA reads TGTGCCAGCAGCTCCCGACAGGGGGCCTACGAGCAGTACTTC. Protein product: CASSSRQGAYEQYF.

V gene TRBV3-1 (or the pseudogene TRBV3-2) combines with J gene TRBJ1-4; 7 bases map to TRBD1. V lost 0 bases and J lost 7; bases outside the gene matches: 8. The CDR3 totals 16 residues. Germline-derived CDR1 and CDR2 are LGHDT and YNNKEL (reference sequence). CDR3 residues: CASSQDPAGGSEKLFF. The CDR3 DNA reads TGTGCCAGCAGCCAAGATCCGGCAGGGGGAAGTGAAAAACTGTTTTTT.

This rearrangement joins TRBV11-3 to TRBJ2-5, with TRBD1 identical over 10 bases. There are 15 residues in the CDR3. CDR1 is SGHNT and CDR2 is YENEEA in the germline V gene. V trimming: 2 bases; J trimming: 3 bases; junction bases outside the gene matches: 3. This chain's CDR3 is CASSLRTGGKETQYF. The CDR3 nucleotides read TGTGCCAGCAGCTTACGGACAGGGGGGAAAGAGACCCAGTACTTC.

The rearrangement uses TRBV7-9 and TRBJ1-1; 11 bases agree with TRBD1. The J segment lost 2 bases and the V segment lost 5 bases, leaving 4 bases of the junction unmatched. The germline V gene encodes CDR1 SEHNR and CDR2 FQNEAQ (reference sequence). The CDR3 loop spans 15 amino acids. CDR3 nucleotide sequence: TGTGCCAGCAGCCCACGGACAGGGGGCAACACTGAAGCTTTCTTT. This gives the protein CASSPRTGGNTEAFF.

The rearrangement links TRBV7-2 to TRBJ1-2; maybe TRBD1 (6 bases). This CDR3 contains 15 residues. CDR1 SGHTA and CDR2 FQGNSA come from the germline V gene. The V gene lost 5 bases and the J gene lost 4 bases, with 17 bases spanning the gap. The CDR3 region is CASSGQIWSSYGYTF. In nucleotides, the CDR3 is TGTGCCAGCAGCGGACAGATTTGGAGCAGCTATGGCTACACCTTC.

The DNA for the CDR3 is TGTGCCAGCAGTTTATCTGGGGGAAAAGGGGGAGGCTACACCTTC. This translates into CASSLSGGKGGGYTF. The chain recombines TRBV27 with TRBJ1-2; D perhaps matches TRBD1 (6 bases). The V end was cut by 0 bases, the J end by 8 bases, with 16 bases between. CDR1 and CDR2 (germline): MNHEY, SMNVEV (reference sequence). CDR3 length equals 15 residues.

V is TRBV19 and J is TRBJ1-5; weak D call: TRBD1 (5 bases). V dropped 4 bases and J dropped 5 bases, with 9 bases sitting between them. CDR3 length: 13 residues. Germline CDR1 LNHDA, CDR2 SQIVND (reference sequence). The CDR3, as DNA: TGTGCCAGTAGTAGGCAGGGCGATCAGCCCCAGCATTTT. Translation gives CASSRQGDQPQHF.

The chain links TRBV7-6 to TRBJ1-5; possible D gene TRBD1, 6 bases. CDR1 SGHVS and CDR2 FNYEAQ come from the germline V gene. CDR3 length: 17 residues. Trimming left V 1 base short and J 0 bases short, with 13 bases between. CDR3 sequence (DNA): TGTGCCAGCAGCTTAGTGGACAGAACTCCTAGCAATCAGCCCCAGCATTTT. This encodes CASSLVDRTPSNQPQHF.

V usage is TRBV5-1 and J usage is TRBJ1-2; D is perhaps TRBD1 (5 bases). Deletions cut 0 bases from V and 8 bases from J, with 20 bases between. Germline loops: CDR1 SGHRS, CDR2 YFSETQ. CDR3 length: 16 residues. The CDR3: CASSLADVEGRGGYTF. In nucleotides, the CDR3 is TGCGCCAGCAGCTTGGCCGATGTGGAGGGGAGAGGGGGCTACACCTTC.